The 14 T cell receptor beta chains in this list originate from one sample, sequenced in a study of shared clonotypes between healthy human individuals. The naive CD8 fraction comprised CD45RO-negative cells positively selected for CCR7 and excluded terminally differentiated effector memory CD45RA+ cells. The data were produced by immunoSEQ multiplex PCR, yet TCRdb's version contains in-frame clones alone and is incomplete. The sample records about 2.2 million clones, approximately 94% being singletons. Material: naive CD8+ T cells from PBMCs. The receptor set was obtained from a man aged 18 to 35 in good health. Some clones in this sample may be carry-over from other donors' samples.

The CDR3 DNA is TGTGCCAGCAGCCCGCGGACAGGGGAGATCTACGAGCAGTACTTC. Translated, it gives CASSPRTGEIYEQYF. This chain joins TRBV9 and TRBJ2-7, with 9 bases fitting TRBD1. Germline values: CDR1 SGDLS, CDR2 YYNGEE. This CDR3 has 15 residues. The junction had 8 bases not matched to a gene; V was cut back by 4 bases and J by 3 bases.

The V gene is TRBV5-8, the J gene TRBJ2-2; the match to TRBD1 covers 7 bases. From germline, CDR1 is SGHTS and CDR2 YDEGEE. CDR3 length: 14 amino acids. Germline trimming cut 4 bases from V and 3 bases from J; bases unmatched to any gene: 3. The CDR3, as DNA: TGTGCCAGCAGCGGGACAGCATACACCGGGGAGCTGTTTTTT. Protein product: CASSGTAYTGELFF. Together with reference TRBV5-8 and TRBJ2-2, the CDR3 gives the full variable domain: EAGVTQSPTHLIKTRGQQATLRCSPISGHTSVYWYQQALGLGLQFLLWYDEGEERNRGNFPPRFSGRQFPNYSSELNVNALELEDSALYLCASSGTAYTGELFFGEGSRLTVL.

This chain connects TRBV28 to TRBJ2-7; D is possibly TRBD2 (6 bases). The germline gives CDR1 MDHEN, CDR2 SYDVKM. This CDR3 has 14 residues. V shed 5 bases and J shed 4 bases, with 15 bases lying between them. CDR3 in DNA: TGTGCCAGCAGTAACGGACTATTCGGTTACGAGCAGTACTTC. Protein: CASSNGLFGYEQYF.

CDR3 sequence (DNA): TGTGCCAGCAGCCAGTTTAGACAGGGGAGCAATGAGCAGTTCTTC. This encodes CASSQFRQGSNEQFF. The rearrangement links TRBV14 to TRBJ2-1; 8 bases line up with TRBD1. V trimming: 3 bases; J trimming: 6 bases; junction bases outside the gene matches: 7. The CDR3 loop spans 15 amino acids. Germline V gene sequence: CDR1 SGHDN, CDR2 FVKESK. The variable domain in full, completed from reference TRBV14 and TRBJ2-1, reads EAGVTQFPSHSVIEKGQTVTLRCDPISGHDNLYWYRRVMGKEIKFLLHFVKESKQDESGMPNNRFLAERTGGTYSTLKVQPAELEDSGVYFCASSQFRQGSNEQFFGPGTRLTVL.

This rearrangement joins TRBV28 to TRBJ2-7, with no clear D. V was pared by 6 bases and J by 3 bases, with 12 bases between. CDR3 length: 13 amino acids. CDR1 and CDR2 from the germline V gene are MDHEN and SYDVKM. Written as DNA, the CDR3 is TGTGCCAGCAGACCAGCAGCATTCTACGAGCAGTACTTC. Translating it yields CASRPAAFYEQYF.

Concerning this clone: Other DNA sequences of this sample code for an identical CDR3. This chain links TRBV5-6 with TRBJ1-2; 8 bases agree with TRBD1. With V trimmed by 4 bases and J by 5 bases, 7 bases remained unmatched. Germline CDR1 and CDR2: SGHDT and YYEEEE. The CDR3 covers 14 residues. The CDR3 region is CASSPRGLGYGYTF. CDR3 bases: TGTGCCAGCAGCCCCAGGGGGCTAGGGTATGGCTACACCTTC.

V usage is TRBV27 and J usage is TRBJ1-5; D ambiguous. V was shortened by 6 bases and J by 3 bases, with 12 bases between the two germline ends. This CDR3 is built from 14 residues. The germline V gene has CDR1 MNHEY and CDR2 SMNVEV (reference sequence). CDR3 sequence: CASSSRDANQPQHF. CDR3 nucleotide sequence: TGTGCCAGCAGCTCCCGCGACGCCAATCAGCCCCAGCATTTT.

This clone came up once. The same CDR3 also results from other DNA sequences found in this sample. V is TRBV27 and J is TRBJ2-7; no reliable D call. The CDR3 extends over 13 amino acids. Trimming took off 3 bases at V and 1 base at J, with 7 bases between the two ends. CDR1 is MNHEY, CDR2 SMNVEV, per germline (reference sequence). DNA of the CDR3: TGTGCCAGCAGTTTTCACGGATCCTACGAGCAGTACTTC. It codes for CASSFHGSYEQYF.

This sequence joins TRBV11-2 and TRBJ2-1, with D perhaps matching TRBD1 or TRBD2 (5 bases each). The CDR3 runs to 16 residues. The V gene lost 4 bases and the J gene lost 3 bases, with 16 bases spanning the gap. Germline V lookup: CDR1 SGHAT, CDR2 FQNNGV. CDR3 loop: CASSSLGTAGYNEQFF. CDR3 nucleotides: TGTGCCAGCAGCTCTCTAGGGACGGCTGGCTACAATGAGCAGTTCTTC.

This chain links TRBV27 with TRBJ2-1, with 10 bases identical to TRBD2. J lost 9 bases, V lost 1 base, and 12 bases had no gene match. Germline-derived CDR1 and CDR2 are MNHEY and SMNVEV (reference sequence). The CDR3 runs 17 residues. In DNA, the CDR3 is TGTGCCAGCAGTTTATTTATGGCTAGCGGGAGTCTTTTTGAGCAGTTCTTC. It specifies CASSLFMASGSLFEQFF.

The rearrangement links TRBV19 to TRBJ2-2; 9 nucleotides match TRBD1. Looked up from germline, CDR1 is LNHDA and CDR2 is SQIVND (reference sequence). The CDR3 runs to 15 residues. The junction had 7 bases not matched to a gene; V was cut back by 5 bases and J by 6 bases. CDR3: CASSLGTGPAGELFF. The CDR3 DNA is TGTGCCAGTAGTCTCGGGACAGGGCCTGCCGGGGAGCTGTTTTTT.

J is TRBJ1-1 and V is TRBV7-9; tentative D call: TRBD1 (5 bases). Germline CDR1 SEHNR, CDR2 FQNEAQ (reference sequence). This CDR3 has 16 residues. Trimming took off 6 bases at V and 4 bases at J, with 21 bases between the two ends. CDR3: CASSSPLGGSGTEAFF. CDR3 bases: TGTGCCAGCAGTTCACCTCTGGGGGGAAGCGGCACTGAAGCTTTCTTT.

Of note for this clone: A much bigger clone sits one base away, suggesting this may be a read error. This specimen includes other DNA sequences encoding the same CDR3. The V and J genes are TRBV4-1 and TRBJ2-7, with a tentative D call TRBD2 (6 bases). The germline V gene encodes CDR1 MGHRA and CDR2 YSYEKL. This CDR3 contains 13 residues. Trimming took off 4 bases at V and 7 bases at J, with 14 bases between the two ends. CDR3 in DNA: TGCGCCAGCAGCCCGGGACTTGGATATGAGCAGTACTTC. This codes for CASSPGLGYEQYF.

The chain carries TRBV28 and TRBJ1-5, with a tentative D call TRBD1 (6 bases). Trimming removed 6 bases at V and 1 base at J, with 22 bases between. Looked up from germline, CDR1 is MDHEN and CDR2 is SYDVKM. The CDR3 is made up of 18 amino acids. CDR3 in DNA: TGTGCCAGCAGCATCATAAACTACGGACAGCGGAGCAATCAGCCCCAGCATTTT. Translated: CASSIINYGQRSNQPQHF.